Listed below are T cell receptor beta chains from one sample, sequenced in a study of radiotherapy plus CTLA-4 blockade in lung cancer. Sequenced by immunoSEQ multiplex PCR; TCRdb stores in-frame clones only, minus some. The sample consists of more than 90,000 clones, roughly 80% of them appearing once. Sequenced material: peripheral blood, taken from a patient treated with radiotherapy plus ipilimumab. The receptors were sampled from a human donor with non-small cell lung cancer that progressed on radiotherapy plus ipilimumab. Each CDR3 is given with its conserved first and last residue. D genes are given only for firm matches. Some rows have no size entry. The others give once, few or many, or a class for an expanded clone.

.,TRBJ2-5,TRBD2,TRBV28,CASSSAWGGRETQYF,TGTGCCAGCAGTTCCGCTTGGGGGGGGAGGGAGACCCAGTACTTC
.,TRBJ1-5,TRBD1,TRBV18,CASSPQGLRTGVRGNQPQHF,TGTGCCAGCTCACCACAAGGTCTCAGGACAGGGGTGCGAGGCAATCAGCCCCAGCATTTT
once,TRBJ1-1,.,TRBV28,CASSLLEFTTDTEAFF,TGTGCCAGCAGTTTGTTGGAGTTTACCACGGACACTGAAGCTTTCTTT
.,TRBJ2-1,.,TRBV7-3,CASSLTPGPSLDEQFF,TGTGCCAGCAGCTTAACACCCGGACCGAGTTTGGATGAGCAGTTCTTC
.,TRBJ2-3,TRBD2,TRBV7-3,CASSLDSGKGTDTQYF,TGTGCCAGCAGTCTTGATAGCGGGAAGGGCACAGATACGCAGTATTTT
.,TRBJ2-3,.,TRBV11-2,CASSLGPSYTDTQYF,TGTGCCAGCAGCTTAGGGCCCTCGTACACAGATACGCAGTATTTT
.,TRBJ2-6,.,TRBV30,CAWDGGSGANVLTF,TGTGCCTGGGACGGGGGCTCTGGGGCCAACGTCCTGACTTTC
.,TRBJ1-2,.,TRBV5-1,CASRKTGQNYGYTF,TGCGCCAGCAGAAAGACAGGTCAGAACTATGGCTACACCTTT
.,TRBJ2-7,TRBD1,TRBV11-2,CASSPIDRAGSYEQYF,TGTGCCAGCAGTCCTATTGACAGGGCTGGATCCTACGAGCAGTACTTC
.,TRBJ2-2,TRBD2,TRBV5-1,CASSSGGTGELFF,TGCGCCAGCAGCTCGGGGGGCACCGGGGAGCTGTTTTTT
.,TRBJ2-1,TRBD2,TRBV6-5,CASSWTSGRDWNEQFF,TGTGCCAGCAGTTGGACTAGCGGGAGGGACTGGAATGAGCAGTTCTTC
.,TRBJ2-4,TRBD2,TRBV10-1,CASRGGRDMIAKNIQYF,TGCGCCAGCAGGGGCGGGAGGGACATGATAGCCAAAAACATTCAGTACTTC
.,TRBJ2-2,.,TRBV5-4,CASSIPGAQGNTGELFF,TGTGCCAGCAGCATCCCGGGAGCCCAAGGGAACACCGGGGAGCTGTTTTTT
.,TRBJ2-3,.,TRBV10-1,CASSISGDTQYF,TGCGCCAGCAGTATCTCTGGAGATACGCAGTATTTT
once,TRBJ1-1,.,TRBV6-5,CASSPPTGEAFF,TGTGCCAGCAGTCCCCCCACAGGGGAAGCTTTCTTT
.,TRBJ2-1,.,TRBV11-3,CASSLHGAYNEQFF,TGTGCCAGCAGCTTACACGGGGCCTACAATGAGCAGTTCTTC
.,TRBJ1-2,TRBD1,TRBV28,CASRRQGSGGYTF,TGTGCCAGCAGAAGACAGGGCTCGGGTGGCTACACCTTC
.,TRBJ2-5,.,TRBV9,CASSVMAGLEKETQYF,TGTGCCAGCAGCGTAATGGCAGGGCTGGAGAAAGAGACCCAGTACTTC
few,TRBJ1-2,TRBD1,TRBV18,CASSQGQGDGYTF,TGTGCCAGCTCACAGGGACAGGGGGATGGCTACACCTTC
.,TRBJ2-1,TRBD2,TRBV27,CASSLTSGIYNEQFF,TGTGCCAGCAGTTTAACTAGCGGGATTTACAATGAGCAGTTCTTC
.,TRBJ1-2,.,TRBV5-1,CASSLDWVNYGYTF,TGCGCCAGCAGCTTGGATTGGGTTAACTATGGCTACACCTTC
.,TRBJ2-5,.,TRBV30,CAWNQAGQETQYF,TGTGCCTGGAACCAGGCGGGACAAGAGACCCAGTACTTC
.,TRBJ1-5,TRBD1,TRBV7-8,CASSPGQGYSNQPQHF,TGTGCCAGCAGCCCCGGACAGGGTTATAGCAATCAGCCCCAGCATTTT
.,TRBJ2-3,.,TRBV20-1,CSGLVTDTQYF,TGCAGTGGTTTAGTCACAGATACGCAGTATTTT
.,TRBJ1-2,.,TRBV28,CASSPGDRFYGYTF,TGTGCCAGCAGTCCGGGCGACAGGTTTTATGGCTACACCTTC
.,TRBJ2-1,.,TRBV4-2,CASSQEDRSSYNEQFF,TGTGCCAGCAGCCAGGAAGACAGGAGCTCCTACAATGAGCAGTTCTTC
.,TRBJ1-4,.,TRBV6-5,CASSPTGSNEKLFF,TGTGCCAGCAGTCCCACAGGGTCGAATGAAAAACTGTTTTTT
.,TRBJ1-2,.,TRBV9,CASSVGGPNYGYTF,TGTGCCAGCAGCGTAGGGGGACCAAACTATGGCTACACCTTC
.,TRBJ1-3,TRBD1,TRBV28,CASSLSGQGGNTIYF,TGTGCCAGCAGTTTATCGGGACAGGGAGGAAACACCATATATTTT
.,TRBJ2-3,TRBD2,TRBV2,CASSGSSGSNTQYF,TGTGCCAGCAGTGGATCTAGCGGGAGTAATACGCAGTATTTT
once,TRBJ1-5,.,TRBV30,CAWTEGVGNQPQHF,TGTGCCTGGACAGAGGGCGTGGGCAATCAGCCCCAGCATTTT
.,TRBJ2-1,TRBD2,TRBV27,CASSPDKVGVPGLAGDEQFF,TGTGCCAGCAGTCCCGACAAAGTCGGGGTTCCGGGACTAGCGGGCGATGAGCAGTTCTTC
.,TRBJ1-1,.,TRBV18,CASSPTGNTEAFF,TGTGCCAGCTCACCGACAGGGAACACTGAAGCTTTCTTT
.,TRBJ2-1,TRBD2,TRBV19,CASSSPGLPDNEQFF,TGTGCCAGTAGTTCCCCGGGACTACCCGACAATGAGCAGTTCTTC
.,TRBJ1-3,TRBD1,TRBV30,CAWNTGAISGNTIYF,TGTGCCTGGAATACAGGGGCGATCTCTGGAAACACCATATATTTT
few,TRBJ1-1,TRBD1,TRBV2,CANRHRGGNTEAFF,TGTGCCAACAGACACAGGGGCGGAAACACTGAAGCTTTCTTT
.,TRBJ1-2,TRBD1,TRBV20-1,CSAARDRGYTF,TGCAGTGCAGCCCGGGACAGAGGCTACACCTTC
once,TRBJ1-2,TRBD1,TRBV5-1,CASSLPSSGTGGYGYTF,TGCGCCAGCAGCTTGCCTTCTTCCGGGACAGGGGGCTATGGCTACACCTTC
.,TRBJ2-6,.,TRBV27,CASSFGGANVLTF,TGTGCCAGCAGTTTTGGTGGGGCCAACGTCCTGACTTTC
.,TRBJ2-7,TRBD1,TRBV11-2,CASSLNRGRYEQYF,TGTGCCAGCAGCTTAAACAGGGGACGCTACGAGCAGTACTTC
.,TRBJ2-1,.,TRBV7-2,CASSLKDNEQFF,TGTGCCAGCAGCTTAAAGGACAATGAGCAGTTCTTC
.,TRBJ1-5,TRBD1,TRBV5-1,CASSEQTGGLGPQHF,TGCGCCAGCAGCGAACAAACAGGGGGCTTGGGGCCCCAGCATTTT
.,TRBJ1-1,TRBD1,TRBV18,CASSPRAGGTEAFF,TGTGCCAGCTCACCACGCGCAGGGGGCACTGAAGCTTTCTTT
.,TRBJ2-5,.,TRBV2,CASSESRRGLQGTQYF,TGTGCCAGCAGTGAGTCCCGCAGGGGACTCCAAGGGACCCAGTACTTC
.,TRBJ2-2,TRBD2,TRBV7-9,CASSSLAGSNTGELFF,TGTGCCAGCAGCTCGCTAGCGGGTTCGAACACCGGGGAGCTGTTTTTT
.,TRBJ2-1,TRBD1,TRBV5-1,CASSQTGGEQFF,TGCGCCAGCAGCCAAACAGGGGGTGAGCAGTTCTTC
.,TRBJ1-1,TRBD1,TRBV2,CASNTIRHDRGRGAFF,TGTGCCAGCAATACAATTAGACATGACAGGGGGCGAGGAGCTTTCTTT